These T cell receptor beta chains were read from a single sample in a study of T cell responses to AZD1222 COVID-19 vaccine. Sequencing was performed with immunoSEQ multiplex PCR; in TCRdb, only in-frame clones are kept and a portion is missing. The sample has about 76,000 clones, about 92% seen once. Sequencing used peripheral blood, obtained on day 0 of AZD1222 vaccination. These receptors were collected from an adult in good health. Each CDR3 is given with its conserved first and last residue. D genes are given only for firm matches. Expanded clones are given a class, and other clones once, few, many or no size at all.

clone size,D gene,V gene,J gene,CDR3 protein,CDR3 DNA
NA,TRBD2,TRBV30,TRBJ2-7,CASTSGISYEQYF,TGTGCCTCGACTAGCGGGATCTCCTACGAGCAGTACTTC
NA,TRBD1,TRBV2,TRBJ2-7,CASRGPYRGEQYF,TGTGCCAGCAGGGGGCCCTACAGGGGCGAGCAGTACTTC
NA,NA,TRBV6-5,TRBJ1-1,CASSTQGKLNTEAFF,TGTGCCAGCAGTACGCAGGGAAAACTGAACACTGAAGCTTTCTTT
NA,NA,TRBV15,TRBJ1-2,CATSAQLNYGYTF,TGTGCCACCAGCGCCCAACTTAACTATGGCTACACCTTC
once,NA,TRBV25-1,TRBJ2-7,CASSGRGTSYEQYF,TGTGCCAGCAGTGGGAGGGGGACCTCCTACGAGCAGTACTTC
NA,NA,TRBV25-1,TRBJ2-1,CASNKNSALGNEQFF,TGTGCCAGCAATAAAAATAGCGCTCTGGGCAATGAGCAGTTCTTC
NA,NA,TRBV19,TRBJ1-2,CASETGTSGVGYGYTF,TGTGCCAGTGAAACCGGGACCTCCGGTGTTGGCTATGGCTACACCTTC
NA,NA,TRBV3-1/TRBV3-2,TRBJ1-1,CASSQDRPVRNTEAFF,TGTGCCAGCAGCCAAGATCGTCCCGTGAGGAACACTGAAGCTTTCTTT
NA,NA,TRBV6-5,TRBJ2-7,CAAAPPGYEQYF,TGTGCCGCAGCCCCCCCAGGGTACGAGCAGTACTTC
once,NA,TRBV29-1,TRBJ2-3,CSVPRARGSADTQYF,TGCAGCGTCCCCCGGGCCCGTGGATCTGCAGATACGCAGTATTTT
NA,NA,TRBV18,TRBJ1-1,CASSPSLGTEAFF,TGTGCCAGCTCACCGAGTTTGGGGACTGAAGCTTTCTTT
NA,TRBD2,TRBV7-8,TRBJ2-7,CASKAGGTYEQYF,TGTGCCAGCAAGGCGGGGGGAACCTACGAGCAGTACTTC
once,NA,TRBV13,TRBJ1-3,CASSLRATSHSGNTIYF,TGTGCCAGCAGCTTACGGGCAACGTCCCACTCTGGAAACACCATATATTTT
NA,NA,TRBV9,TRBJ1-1,CASSPRLMNTEAFF,TGTGCCAGCAGCCCCAGGTTAATGAACACTGAAGCTTTCTTT
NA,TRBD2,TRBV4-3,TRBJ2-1,CASSQENLAERYNEQFF,TGCGCCAGCAGCCAAGAGAACCTAGCGGAGAGATACAATGAGCAGTTCTTC
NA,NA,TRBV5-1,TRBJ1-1,CASSRSMNTEAFF,TGCGCCAGCAGTCGATCCATGAACACTGAAGCTTTCTTT